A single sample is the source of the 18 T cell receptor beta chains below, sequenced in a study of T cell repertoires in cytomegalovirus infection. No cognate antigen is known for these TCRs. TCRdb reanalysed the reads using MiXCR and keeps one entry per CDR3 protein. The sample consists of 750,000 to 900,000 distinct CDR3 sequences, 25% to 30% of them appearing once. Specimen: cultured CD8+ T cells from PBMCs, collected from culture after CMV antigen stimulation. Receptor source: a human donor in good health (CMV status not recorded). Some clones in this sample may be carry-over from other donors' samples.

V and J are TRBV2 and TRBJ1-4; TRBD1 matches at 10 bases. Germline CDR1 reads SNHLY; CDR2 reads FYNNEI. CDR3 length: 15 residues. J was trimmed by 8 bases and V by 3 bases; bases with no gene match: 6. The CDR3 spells CASSDPGTGEEKLFF. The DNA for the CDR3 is TGTGCCAGCAGTGATCCCGGGACAGGGGAAGAAAAACTGTTTTTT.

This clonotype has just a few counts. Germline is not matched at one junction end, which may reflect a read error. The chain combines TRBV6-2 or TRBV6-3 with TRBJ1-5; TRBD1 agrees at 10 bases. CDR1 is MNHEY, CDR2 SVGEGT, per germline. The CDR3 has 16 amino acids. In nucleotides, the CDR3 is TGTGCCAGCAATTACAGGCGGGACAGGGGCGACCAGCCCCAGCATTTT. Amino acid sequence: CASNYRRDRGDQPQHF.

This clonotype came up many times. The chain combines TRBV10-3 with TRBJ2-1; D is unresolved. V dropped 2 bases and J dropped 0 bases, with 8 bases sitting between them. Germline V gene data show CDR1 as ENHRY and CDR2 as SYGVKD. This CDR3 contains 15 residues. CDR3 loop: CAISEIGSSYNEQFF. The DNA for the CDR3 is TGTGCCATCAGTGAGATAGGAAGCTCCTACAATGAGCAGTTCTTC.

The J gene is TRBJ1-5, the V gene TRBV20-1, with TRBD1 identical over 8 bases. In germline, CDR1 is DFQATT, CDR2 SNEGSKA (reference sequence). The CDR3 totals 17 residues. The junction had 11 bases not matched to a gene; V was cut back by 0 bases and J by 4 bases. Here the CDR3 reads CSAREVRGQRRNQPQHF. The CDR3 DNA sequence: TGCAGTGCTAGAGAGGTCAGGGGGCAGAGACGGAATCAGCCCCAGCATTTT.

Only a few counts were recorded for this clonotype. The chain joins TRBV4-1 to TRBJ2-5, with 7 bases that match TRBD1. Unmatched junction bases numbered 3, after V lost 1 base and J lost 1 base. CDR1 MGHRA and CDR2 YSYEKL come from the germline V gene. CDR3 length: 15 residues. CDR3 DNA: TGCGCCAGCAGCCAAGGGGGACAGCTCCAAGAGACCCAGTACTTC. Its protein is CASSQGGQLQETQYF.

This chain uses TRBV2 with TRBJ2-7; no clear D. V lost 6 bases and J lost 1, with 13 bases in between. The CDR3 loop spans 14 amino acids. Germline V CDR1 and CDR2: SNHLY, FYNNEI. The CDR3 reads CASSLVWGSYEQYF. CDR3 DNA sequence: TGTGCCAGCAGCCTGGTTTGGGGTTCCTACGAGCAGTACTTC.

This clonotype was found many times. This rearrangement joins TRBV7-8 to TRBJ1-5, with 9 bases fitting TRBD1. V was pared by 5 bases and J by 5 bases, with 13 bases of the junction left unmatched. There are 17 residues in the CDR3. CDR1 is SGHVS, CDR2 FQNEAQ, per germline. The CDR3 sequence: CASSLYNGDRAYQPQHF. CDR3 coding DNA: TGTGCCAGCAGCCTATACAATGGGGACAGGGCCTATCAGCCCCAGCATTTT.

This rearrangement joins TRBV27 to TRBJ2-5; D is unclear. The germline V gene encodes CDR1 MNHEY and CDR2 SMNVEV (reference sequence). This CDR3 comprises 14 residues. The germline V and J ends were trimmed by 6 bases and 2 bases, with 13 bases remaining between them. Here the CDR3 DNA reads TGTGCCAGCAGCCTAGGACCCGCGCAAGAGACCCAGTACTTC. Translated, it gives CASSLGPAQETQYF.

The CDR3 loop reads CASSEPTEGAFPEAFF. The CDR3 region has the DNA TGTGCCAGCAGTGAACCTACGGAAGGGGCGTTCCCTGAAGCTTTCTTT. The chain carries TRBV6-1 and TRBJ1-1; D is possibly TRBD1 (5 bases). The germline CDR1 and CDR2 sequences are MNHNS and SASEGT. Trimming stripped 2 bases from V and 6 bases from J, with 19 bases between. The CDR3 sequence is 16 residues long.

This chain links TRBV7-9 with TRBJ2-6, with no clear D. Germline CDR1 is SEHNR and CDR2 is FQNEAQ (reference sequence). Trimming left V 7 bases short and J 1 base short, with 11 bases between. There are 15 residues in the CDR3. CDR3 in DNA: TGTGCCAGCACCTCGACATCTTCTGGGGCCAACGTCCTGACTTTC. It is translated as CASTSTSSGANVLTF.

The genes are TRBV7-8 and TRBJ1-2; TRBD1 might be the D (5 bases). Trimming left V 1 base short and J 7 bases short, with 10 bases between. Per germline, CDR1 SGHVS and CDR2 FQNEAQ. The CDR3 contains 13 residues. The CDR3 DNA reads TGTGCCAGCAGCTTAGAAGTCGGGGGTGGCTACACCTTC. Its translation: CASSLEVGGGYTF.

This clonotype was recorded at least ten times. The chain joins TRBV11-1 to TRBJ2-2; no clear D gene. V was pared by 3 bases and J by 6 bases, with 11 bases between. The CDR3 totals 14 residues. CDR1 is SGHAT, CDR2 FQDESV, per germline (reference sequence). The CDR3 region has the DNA TGTGCCAGCAGCTTTTGGAGTGGGTCCGGGGAGCTGTTTTTT. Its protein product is CASSFWSGSGELFF.

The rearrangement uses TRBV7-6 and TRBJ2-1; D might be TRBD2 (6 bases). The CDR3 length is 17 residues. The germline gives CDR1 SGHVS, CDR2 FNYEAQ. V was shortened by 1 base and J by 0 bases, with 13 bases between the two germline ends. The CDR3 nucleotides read TGTGCCAGCAGCTTAGGCACGGCGGGGAGCTCCTACAATGAGCAGTTCTTC. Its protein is CASSLGTAGSSYNEQFF.

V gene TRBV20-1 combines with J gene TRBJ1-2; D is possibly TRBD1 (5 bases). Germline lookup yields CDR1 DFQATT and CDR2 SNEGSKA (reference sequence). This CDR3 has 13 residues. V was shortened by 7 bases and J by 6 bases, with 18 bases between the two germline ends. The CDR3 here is CSVGGTALHGYTF. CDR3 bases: TGCAGTGTTGGCGGGACGGCCCTCCATGGCTACACCTTC.

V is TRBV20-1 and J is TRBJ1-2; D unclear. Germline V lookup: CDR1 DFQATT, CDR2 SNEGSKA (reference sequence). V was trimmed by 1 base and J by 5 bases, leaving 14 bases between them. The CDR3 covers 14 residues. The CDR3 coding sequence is TGCAGTGCTAGAGTACATGGGCAGGAATATGGCTACACCTTC. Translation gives CSARVHGQEYGYTF.

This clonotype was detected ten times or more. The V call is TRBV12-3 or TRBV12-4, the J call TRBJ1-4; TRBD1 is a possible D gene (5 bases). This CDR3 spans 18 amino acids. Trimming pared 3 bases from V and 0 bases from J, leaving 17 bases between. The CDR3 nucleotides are TGTGCCAGCAGTTTCCTCCGACAGCTATACCCAACTAATGAAAAACTGTTTTTT. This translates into CASSFLRQLYPTNEKLFF.

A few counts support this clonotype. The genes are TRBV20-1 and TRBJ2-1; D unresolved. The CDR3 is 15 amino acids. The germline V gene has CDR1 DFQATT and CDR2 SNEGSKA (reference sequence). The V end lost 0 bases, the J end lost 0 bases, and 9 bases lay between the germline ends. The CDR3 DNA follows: TGCAGTGCTAGAGAGTTCGAAAGCTCCTACAATGAGCAGTTCTTC. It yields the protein CSAREFESSYNEQFF.

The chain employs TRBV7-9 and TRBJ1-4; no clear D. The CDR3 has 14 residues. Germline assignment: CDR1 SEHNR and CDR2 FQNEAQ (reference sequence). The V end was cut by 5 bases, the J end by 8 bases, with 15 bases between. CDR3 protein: CASSTGRVREKLFF. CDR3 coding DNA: TGTGCCAGCAGCACTGGACGGGTACGGGAAAAACTGTTTTTT. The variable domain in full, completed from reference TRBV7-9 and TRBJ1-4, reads DTGVSQNPRHKITKRGQNVTFRCDPISEHNRLYWYRQTLGQGPEFLTYFQNEAQLEKSRLLSDRFSAERPKGSFSTLEIQRTEQGDSAMYLCASSTGRVREKLFFGSGTQLSVL.